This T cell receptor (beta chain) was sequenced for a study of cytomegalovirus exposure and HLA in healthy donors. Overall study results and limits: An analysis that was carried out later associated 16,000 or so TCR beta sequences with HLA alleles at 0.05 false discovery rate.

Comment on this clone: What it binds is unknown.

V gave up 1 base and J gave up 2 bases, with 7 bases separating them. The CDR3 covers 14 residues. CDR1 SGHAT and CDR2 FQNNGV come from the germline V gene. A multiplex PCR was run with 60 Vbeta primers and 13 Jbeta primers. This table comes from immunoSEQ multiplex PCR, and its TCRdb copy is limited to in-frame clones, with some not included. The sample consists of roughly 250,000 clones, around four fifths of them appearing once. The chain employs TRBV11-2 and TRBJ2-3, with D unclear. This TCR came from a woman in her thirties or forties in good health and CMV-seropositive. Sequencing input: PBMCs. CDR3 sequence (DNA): TGTGCCAGCAGCTTAGTGCGGCACACAGATACGCAGTATTTT. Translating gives CASSLVRHTDTQYF.